This T cell receptor (beta chain) was retrieved from a study of blood T cell repertoires in COVID-19. Whole-study context: Both acute and convalescent COVID-19 samples were obtained from the United States, Italy and Spain.

The protocol was immunoSEQ multiplex PCR, while the TCRdb copy is restricted to in-frame clones and leaves out a portion. The sample includes under 400,000 clones, 90% of them seen just once. Those enrolled in Seattle joined during active infection and were followed longitudinally afterward. V lost 6 bases, J lost 5 bases, and 0 bases stayed unmatched. The CDR3 loop spans 12 amino acids. The V gene's germline CDR1 is MGHDK and CDR2 SYGVNS. V usage is TRBV25-1 and J usage is TRBJ1-5, with 8 bases lining up with TRBD1. The sample consisted of peripheral blood. This TCR was recovered from a young woman with COVID-19, enrolled during active disease. The CDR3 bases are TGTGCCAGCAGACAGGGGGATCAGCCCCAGCATTTT. It encodes CASRQGDQPQHF.